These 14 T cell receptor beta chains were all obtained from the same sample, sequenced in a study of cytomegalovirus exposure and HLA in healthy donors. PCR used 60 Vbeta primers and 13 Jbeta primers. Measured with immunoSEQ multiplex PCR; TCRdb has only the in-frame clones, and not every one. The sample shows approximately 140,000 clones, about 80% of them seen only once. Sequenced input: PBMCs. The receptors come from a man under 40 in good health and CMV-seronegative.

This clone was seen only a few times. The CDR3 here is CASSLQGYDNEQFF. CDR3 coding DNA: TGTGCCAGCAGTCTACAGGGGTACGACAATGAGCAGTTCTTC. The V and J genes are TRBV6-5 and TRBJ2-1, with TRBD1 identical over 7 bases. V gave up 5 bases and J gave up 5 bases; unmatched junction bases: 6. CDR1 and CDR2 (germline): MNHEY, SVGAGI. The CDR3 is made up of 14 amino acids.

The CDR3 spells CASSHGTSYEQFF. In nucleotides, the CDR3 is TGTGCCAGCAGCCATGGGACTAGCTATGAGCAGTTCTTC. This rearrangement joins TRBV11-2 to TRBJ2-1; 9 nucleotides line up with TRBD2. The CDR3 is 13 residues long. The trim removed 5 bases at V and 8 bases at J, leaving 4 bases unmatched. The V gene's germline CDR1 is SGHAT and CDR2 FQNNGV.

This rearrangement joins TRBV4-1 to TRBJ1-4; TRBD1 matches 9 bases. The trim removed 4 bases at V and 7 bases at J, leaving 7 bases unmatched. Germline loops: CDR1 MGHRA, CDR2 YSYEKL. The CDR3 loop spans 15 amino acids. CDR3 nucleotide sequence: TGCGCCAGCAGCCTGCCCGGGACAGGGCTTGAAAAACTGTTTTTT. It translates to CASSLPGTGLEKLFF.

The DNA of the CDR3 is TGTGCCTGGAGAGACCGGGGACTAGCTAAGATCGCAGATACGCAGTATTTT. This encodes CAWRDRGLAKIADTQYF. This chain joins TRBV30 and TRBJ2-3; 9 nucleotides agree with TRBD2. Germline V gene lookup returns CDR1 GTSNPN and CDR2 SVGIG (reference sequence). This CDR3 contains 17 residues. J lost 4 bases, V lost 3 bases, and 14 bases had no gene match.

The rearrangement uses TRBV28 and TRBJ2-4; tentative D call: TRBD2 (5 bases). Trimming removed 2 bases at V and 0 bases at J, with 8 bases between. CDR3 size: 15 residues. Germline CDR1 is MDHEN and CDR2 is SYDVKM. CDR3 nucleotide sequence: TGTGCCAGCAGTTTAAGCGGCGTAGCCAAAAACATTCAGTACTTC. Translating gives CASSLSGVAKNIQYF.

The rearrangement uses TRBV5-1 and TRBJ2-1, with 14 bases fitting TRBD2. Germline CDR1 reads SGHRS; CDR2 reads YFSETQ. V dropped 1 base and J dropped 7; count of bases not matched to a gene: 4. CDR3 length: 16 amino acids. The CDR3 protein is CASSLTGTSGGNEQFF. CDR3 DNA: TGCGCCAGCAGCTTGACCGGGACTAGCGGGGGTAATGAGCAGTTCTTC.

The chain carries TRBV4-1 and TRBJ2-7, with D maybe TRBD1 (6 bases). The CDR3 covers 16 residues. Germline CDR1 and CDR2: MGHRA and YSYEKL. V lost 0 bases, J lost 0 bases, and 12 bases lay in between. For the CDR3, the DNA is TGCGCCAGCAGCCAAGAAGGGCAGGGGAGCTCCTACGAGCAGTACTTC. Its translation: CASSQEGQGSSYEQYF.

J is TRBJ2-1 and V is TRBV7-2; D unclear. Germline lookup yields CDR1 SGHTA and CDR2 FQGNSA. This CDR3 spans 12 amino acids. The V end was cut by 3 bases, the J end by 8 bases, with 8 bases between. The CDR3 sequence is CASSLNSHEQFF. The DNA for the CDR3 is TGTGCCAGCAGCTTGAACTCCCATGAGCAGTTCTTC. Looking up the rest from reference TRBV7-2 and TRBJ2-1 gives the full variable domain: GAGVSQSPSNKVTEKGKDVELRCDPISGHTALYWYRQSLGQGLEFLIYFQGNSAPDKSGLPSDRFSAERTGGSVSTLTIQRTQQEDSAVYLCASSLNSHEQFFGPGTRLTVL.

V is TRBV7-9 and J is TRBJ2-3; TRBD2 agrees at 10 bases. Germline CDR1 reads SEHNR; CDR2 reads FQNEAQ (reference sequence). Losses at the gene ends were 5 bases for V and 2 bases for J; bases not matched to a gene: 4. The CDR3 is 15 amino acids. This chain's CDR3 is CASSRTSGLTDTQYF. In nucleotides, the CDR3 is TGTGCCAGCAGCCGGACTAGCGGACTCACAGATACGCAGTATTTT.

Notes on this clone: A junction end diverges from the germline sequence, so it may reflect a read error. CDR3 in DNA: TGTGCCAGCAACTTAGGGGGAGATGAAGCTTTCTTT. Its protein is CASNLGGDEAFF. The chain carries TRBV7-9 and TRBJ1-1, with D possibly TRBD1 on 6 matching bases. The CDR3 has 12 residues. Per germline, CDR1 SEHNR and CDR2 FQNEAQ (reference sequence).

The chain recombines TRBV7-9 with TRBJ1-3; TRBD1 matches at 9 bases. Per germline, CDR1 SEHNR and CDR2 FQNEAQ (reference sequence). The CDR3 contains 16 residues. V gave up 3 bases and J gave up 0 bases; unmatched junction bases: 3. The CDR3 reads CASSLGTGSSGNTIYF. The DNA for the CDR3 is TGTGCCAGCAGCTTGGGGACAGGGAGCTCTGGAAACACCATATATTTT.

This clone was counted between two and nine times. An end of the junction does not agree with germline; a read error may underlie this. V usage is TRBV7-9 and J usage is TRBJ2-3, with a tentative D call TRBD2 (5 bases). This CDR3 comprises 12 residues. CDR1 SEHNR and CDR2 FQNEAQ come from the germline V gene (reference sequence). CDR3 in DNA: TGTTCCAGCAGAGAACTAGCAGATACGCAGTATTTT. Translation gives CSSRELADTQYF.

This clone has only one observation. The chain uses TRBV7-3 and TRBJ1-1, with D possibly matching TRBD1 (5 bases). The CDR3 covers 14 residues. Germline V gene sequence: CDR1 SGHTA, CDR2 FQGTGA. Trimming left V 1 base short and J 6 bases short, with 12 bases between. The CDR3 region is CASSLIPGDPEAFF. CDR3 bases: TGTGCCAGCAGCTTAATACCGGGGGACCCTGAAGCTTTCTTT.

The chain is built from TRBV5-1 and TRBJ2-7; 8 bases line up with TRBD1. This CDR3 has 14 residues. J was trimmed by 5 bases and V by 4 bases; bases with no gene match: 8. The V gene's germline CDR1 is SGHRS and CDR2 YFSETQ. The DNA of the CDR3 is TGCGCCAGCAGCCCTGGACAGGGTGTCCACGAGCAGTACTTC. It codes for CASSPGQGVHEQYF. Full variable domain (outside the CDR3, taken from reference TRBV5-1 and TRBJ2-7): KAGVTQTPRYLIKTRGQQVTLSCSPISGHRSVSWYQQTPGQGLQFLFEYFSETQRNKGNFPGRFSGRQFSNSRSEMNVSTLELGDSALYLCASSPGQGVHEQYFGPGTRLTVT.